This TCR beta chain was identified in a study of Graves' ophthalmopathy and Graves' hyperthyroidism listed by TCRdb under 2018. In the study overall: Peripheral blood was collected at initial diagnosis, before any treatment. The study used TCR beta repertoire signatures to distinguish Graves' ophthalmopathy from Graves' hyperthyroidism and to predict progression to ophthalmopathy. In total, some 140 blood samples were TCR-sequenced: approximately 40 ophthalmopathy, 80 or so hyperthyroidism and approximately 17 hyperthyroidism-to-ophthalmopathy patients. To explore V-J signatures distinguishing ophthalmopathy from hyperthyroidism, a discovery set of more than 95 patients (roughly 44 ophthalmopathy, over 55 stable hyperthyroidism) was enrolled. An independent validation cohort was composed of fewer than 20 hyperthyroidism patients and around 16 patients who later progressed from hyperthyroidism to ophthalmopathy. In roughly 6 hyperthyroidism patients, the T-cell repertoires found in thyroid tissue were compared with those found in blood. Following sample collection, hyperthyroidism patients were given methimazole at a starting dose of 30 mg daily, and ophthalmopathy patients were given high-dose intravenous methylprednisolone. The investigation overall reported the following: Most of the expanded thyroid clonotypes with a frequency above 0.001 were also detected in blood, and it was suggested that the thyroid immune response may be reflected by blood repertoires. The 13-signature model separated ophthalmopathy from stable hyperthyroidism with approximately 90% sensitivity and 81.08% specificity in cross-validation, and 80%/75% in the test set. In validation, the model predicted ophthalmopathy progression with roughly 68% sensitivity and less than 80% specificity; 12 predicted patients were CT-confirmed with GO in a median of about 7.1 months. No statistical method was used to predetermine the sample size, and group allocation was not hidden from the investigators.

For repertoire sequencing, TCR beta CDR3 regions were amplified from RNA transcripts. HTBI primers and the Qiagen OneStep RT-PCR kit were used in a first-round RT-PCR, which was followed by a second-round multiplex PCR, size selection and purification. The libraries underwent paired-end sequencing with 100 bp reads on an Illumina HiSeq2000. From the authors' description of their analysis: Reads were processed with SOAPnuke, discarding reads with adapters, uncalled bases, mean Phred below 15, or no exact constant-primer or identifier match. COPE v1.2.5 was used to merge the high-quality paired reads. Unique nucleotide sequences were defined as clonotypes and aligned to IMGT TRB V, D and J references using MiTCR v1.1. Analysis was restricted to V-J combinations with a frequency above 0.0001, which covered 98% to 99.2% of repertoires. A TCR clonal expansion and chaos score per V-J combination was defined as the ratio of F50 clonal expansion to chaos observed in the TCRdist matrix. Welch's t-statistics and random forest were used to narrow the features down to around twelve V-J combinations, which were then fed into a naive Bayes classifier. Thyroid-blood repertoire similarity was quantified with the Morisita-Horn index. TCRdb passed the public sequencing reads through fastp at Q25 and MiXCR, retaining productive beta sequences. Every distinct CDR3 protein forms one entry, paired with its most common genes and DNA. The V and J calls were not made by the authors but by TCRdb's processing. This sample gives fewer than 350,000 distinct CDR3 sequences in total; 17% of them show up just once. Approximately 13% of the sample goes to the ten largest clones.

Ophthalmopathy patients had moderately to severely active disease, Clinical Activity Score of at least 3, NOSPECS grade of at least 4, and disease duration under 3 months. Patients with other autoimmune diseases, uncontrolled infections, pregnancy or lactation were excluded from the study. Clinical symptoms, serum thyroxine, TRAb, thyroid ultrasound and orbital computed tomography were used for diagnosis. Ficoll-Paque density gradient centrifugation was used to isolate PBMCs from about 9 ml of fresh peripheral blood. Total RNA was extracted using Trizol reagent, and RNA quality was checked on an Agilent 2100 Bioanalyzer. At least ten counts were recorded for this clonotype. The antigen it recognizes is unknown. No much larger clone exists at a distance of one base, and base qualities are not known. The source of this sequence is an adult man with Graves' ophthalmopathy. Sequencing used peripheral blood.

The base sequence is TGCAGTGCAGGGACGGGGCCCTACAATGAGCAGTTCTTC. Its translation reads: CSAGTGPYNEQFF. Recombination connected TRBV20-1 to TRBJ2-1; the D call could be TRBD1 or TRBD2, with each sharing 5 bases. From the cysteine up to the phenylalanine, the CDR3 has a length of 13 residues. The sequence is cut down to CDR3 DNA, 39 bases in frame from base 1. The germline V gene encodes CDR1 DFQATT and CDR2 SNEGSKA (reference sequence). V loses 6 bases, J loses 2 bases, and the germline ends lie 11 bases apart.